The 15 T cell receptor beta chains given below trace back to one sample, sequenced in a study of CXCR3-negative and CXCR3-positive naive CD8 T cells. UMI-tagged TRB cDNA libraries were built via 5' RACE. TCRdb reprocessed the 5' RACE reads and keeps a single row for each CDR3 protein, giving no DNA. This repertoire comprises around 140,000 distinct CDR3 sequences; its ten largest clones make up approximately 0.4%. No antigen has been identified for these receptors. Findings and caveats of the study: TRB CDR3 hydrophobicity was greater in CXCR3-positive naive cells than in CXCR3-negative naive cells.

Specimen: naive CXCR3+ CD8+ T cells from blood. Subset indicated: CD45RO-CCR7+CD27+CD95- naive CD8+ T cells expressing CXCR3 (TNR3+). The receptors shown here come from a human donor in good health. Some clones in this sample may be carry-over from other donors' samples.

The V and J genes are TRBV15 and TRBJ1-2; TCRdb lists TRBD1, though no DNA is available to test this call. CDR3 length equals 16 residues. Germline CDR1 and CDR2: LNHNV and YYDKDF (reference sequence). The CDR3 protein is CATSSNPRTVFYGYTF.

J is TRBJ2-1 and V is TRBV28; there is no DNA to check the TCRdb D call of TRBD1. The CDR3 spans 15 residues. Germline V lookup: CDR1 MDHEN, CDR2 SYDVKM. The chain's CDR3 is CASTRGSPSYNEQFF.

The J gene is TRBJ2-6, the V gene TRBV29-1; without DNA, the TCRdb call of TRBD1 cannot be checked. CDR3 length: 17 residues. Germline CDR1 is SQVTM and CDR2 is ANQGSEA. CDR3 protein: CSVVTDTTHSGANVLTF. Supplemented by reference TRBV29-1 and TRBJ2-6, the full variable domain reads SAVISQKPSRDICQRGTSLTIQCQVDSQVTMMFWYRQQPGQSLTLIATANQGSEATYESGFVIDKFPISRPNLTFSTLTVSNMSPEDSSIYLCSVVTDTTHSGANVLTFGAGSRLTVL.

The V gene is TRBV29-1, the J gene TRBJ2-5; TCRdb gives TRBD1 as the D gene, but with no DNA this cannot be confirmed. The length of the CDR3 is 13 residues. Germline V gene data show CDR1 as SQVTM and CDR2 as ANQGSEA. The CDR3 sequence: CSVNQGSGGTQYF.

V gene TRBV7-9 combines with J gene TRBJ1-4. Germline lookup yields CDR1 SEHNR and CDR2 FQNEAQ (reference sequence). This CDR3 spans 16 amino acids. The CDR3 sequence: CATSHVLDPSGEKLFF.

J is TRBJ2-2 and V is TRBV28; TCRdb gives TRBD1 as the D gene, but with no DNA this cannot be confirmed. Germline CDR1 reads MDHEN; CDR2 reads SYDVKM. This CDR3 comprises 15 residues. The CDR3 sequence is CASSPRDFNTGELFF.

The rearrangement links TRBV5-6 to TRBJ2-1; TCRdb lists TRBD1, though no DNA is available to test this call. CDR3 length equals 15 residues. The germline CDR1 and CDR2 sequences are SGHDT and YYEEEE. Here the CDR3 reads CASSVGQGDGNEQFF.

V usage is TRBV25-1 and J usage is TRBJ2-7; TCRdb names TRBD2, which stays unverified in the absence of DNA. This CDR3 has 16 residues. Germline V gene data show CDR1 as MGHDK and CDR2 as SYGVNS. CDR3 in amino acids: CASSESFRTSPYEQYF.

The chain combines TRBV7-9 with TRBJ2-5; the TCRdb D gene call, TRBD2, has no DNA to confirm it. CDR1 is SEHNR and CDR2 is FQNEAQ in the germline V gene (reference sequence). This CDR3 is 12 amino acids long. CDR3 in amino acids: CATTWGEETQYF.

The chain joins TRBV7-9 to TRBJ2-3. The CDR3 covers 16 residues. Germline V gene data show CDR1 as SEHNR and CDR2 as FQNEAQ (reference sequence). The CDR3: CASSLPGYGGTDTQYF.

This chain links TRBV5-1 with TRBJ2-7; the D call of TRBD1 rests on TCRdb alone, since no DNA is present to check it. Germline lookup yields CDR1 SGHRS and CDR2 YFSETQ. CDR3 length equals 15 residues. The chain's CDR3 is CASSLPDRIIYEQYF.

This chain joins TRBV7-9 and TRBJ2-5; TCRdb indicates TRBD1, and absent DNA this call remains unverified. Germline V gives CDR1 SEHNR, CDR2 FQNEAQ (reference sequence). The CDR3 is 13 amino acids. The CDR3 reads CASSAQGQETQYF.

J is TRBJ2-7 and V is TRBV27; TCRdb lists TRBD1, though no DNA is available to test this call. Germline V gene data show CDR1 as MNHEY and CDR2 as SMNVEV (reference sequence). The CDR3 spans 15 residues. The CDR3 is CASSLIRTGGYEQYF.

V usage is TRBV19 and J usage is TRBJ2-7. The CDR3 length is 16 residues. CDR1 LNHDA and CDR2 SQIVND come from the germline V gene (reference sequence). CDR3 sequence reads: CASSISSGGSSYEQYF.

The genes are TRBV29-1 and TRBJ2-2; TCRdb reports TRBD1, a call that lacks DNA to check it against. The CDR3 is made up of 14 amino acids. The germline gives CDR1 SQVTM, CDR2 ANQGSEA. The CDR3 sequence is CSVETGFYTGELFF.